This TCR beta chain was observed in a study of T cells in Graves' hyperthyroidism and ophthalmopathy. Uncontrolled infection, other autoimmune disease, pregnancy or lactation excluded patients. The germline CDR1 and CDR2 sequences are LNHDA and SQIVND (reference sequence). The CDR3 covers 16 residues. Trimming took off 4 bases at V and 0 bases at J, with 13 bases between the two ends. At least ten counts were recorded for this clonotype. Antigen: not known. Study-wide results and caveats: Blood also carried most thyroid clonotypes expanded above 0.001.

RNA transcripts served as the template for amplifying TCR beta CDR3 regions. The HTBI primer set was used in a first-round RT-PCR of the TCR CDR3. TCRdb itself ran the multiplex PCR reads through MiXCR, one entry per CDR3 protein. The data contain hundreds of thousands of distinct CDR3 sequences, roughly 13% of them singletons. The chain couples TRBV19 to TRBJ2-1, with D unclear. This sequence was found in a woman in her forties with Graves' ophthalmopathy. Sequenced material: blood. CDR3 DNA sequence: TGTGCCAGTAGTACCGGAGAGTCCCCCTCCTACAATGAGCAGTTCTTC. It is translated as CASSTGESPSYNEQFF.